The 13 T cell receptor beta chains listed next were all sequenced from one sample in a study of blood T cell repertoires in COVID-19. The protocol was immunoSEQ multiplex PCR, while the TCRdb copy is restricted to in-frame clones and leaves out a portion. The repertoire holds approximately 330,000 clones, with 85% to 90% as singletons. The sample comprised peripheral blood. All receptors derive from a woman in her forties or fifties with active or convalescent COVID-19.

The chain joins TRBV27 to TRBJ2-7; 9 positions match TRBD1. The CDR3 runs to 16 residues. V was clipped by 0 bases and J by 4 bases; unmatched bases: 7. CDR1 MNHEY and CDR2 SMNVEV come from the germline V gene (reference sequence). The CDR3 sequence is CASSLSGQGRGYEQYF. CDR3 DNA: TGTGCCAGCAGTTTATCGGGACAGGGAAGGGGTTACGAGCAGTACTTC.

This sequence joins TRBV9 and TRBJ2-1; 9 bases fit TRBD2. Trimming at V came to 0 bases and at J to 7 bases, leaving 5 bases not matched to a gene. This CDR3 comprises 15 residues. CDR1 and CDR2 from the germline V gene are SGDLS and YYNGEE. This CDR3 is CASSVGLAGQNEQFF. DNA for the CDR3: TGTGCCAGCAGCGTAGGGCTAGCGGGACAGAATGAGCAGTTCTTC.

The chain recombines TRBV9 with TRBJ2-3; TRBD2 matches at 7 bases. Germline CDR1 reads SGDLS; CDR2 reads YYNGEE. After removal of 4 bases from V and 1 base from J, the junction contained 9 bases not matched to a gene. The CDR3 has 16 amino acids. The CDR3 DNA follows: TGTGCCAGCAGCCTCGCTGAGGGGAGGGGCACAGATACGCAGTATTTT. Translation gives CASSLAEGRGTDTQYF.

This chain connects TRBV7-2 to TRBJ1-2; D perhaps matches TRBD1 (5 bases). Trimming took 5 bases from V and 7 from J, leaving 20 bases between them. The CDR3 is 15 amino acids. Germline CDR1 and CDR2: SGHTA and FQGNSA. The CDR3 loop is CASSPQTARGGGYTF. CDR3 nucleotides: TGTGCCAGCAGCCCACAGACAGCGCGGGGGGGTGGCTACACCTTC.

This chain connects TRBV11-2 to TRBJ2-7; the D is unclear. CDR1 SGHAT and CDR2 FQNNGV come from the germline V gene. The CDR3 covers 13 residues. With 3 bases removed from V and 1 base from J, the gap between germline ends came to 7 bases. The CDR3 loop is CASSFLVSYEQYF. CDR3 DNA: TGTGCCAGCAGCTTTCTCGTTTCCTACGAGCAGTACTTC.

This rearrangement joins TRBV28 to TRBJ1-2; possible D gene TRBD1, 5 bases. The germline V and J ends were trimmed by 5 bases and 1 base, with 17 bases remaining between them. The CDR3 sequence is 16 residues long. Germline assignment: CDR1 MDHEN and CDR2 SYDVKM. The CDR3 reads CASSPSKTAYNYGYTF. The CDR3 DNA reads TGTGCCAGCAGTCCCTCTAAGACAGCCTATAACTATGGCTACACCTTC.

The rearrangement uses TRBV12-3 or TRBV12-4 and TRBJ1-1, with D perhaps TRBD1 (5 bases). V shed 6 bases and J shed 11 bases, with 19 bases lying between them. This CDR3 has 13 residues. This chain's CDR3 is CASSRSDSGYAFF. CDR3 bases: TGTGCCAGCAGCAGGAGCGACAGTGGATACGCTTTCTTT.

The DNA of the CDR3 is TGTGCCAGCAGTTCGGACAGGACGGCCATGAACACTGAAGCTTTCTTT. Protein: CASSSDRTAMNTEAFF. V usage is TRBV28 and J usage is TRBJ1-1, with 7 bases matching TRBD1. V lost 4 bases to trimming and J lost 0 bases; unmatched junction nucleotides: 8. This CDR3 has 16 amino acids. Germline values: CDR1 MDHEN, CDR2 SYDVKM.

The table lists this clone with a count of one. V is TRBV7-2 and J is TRBJ2-2; D possibly corresponds to TRBD2 (5 bases). Germline CDR1 SGHTA, CDR2 FQGNSA. This CDR3 is built from 17 residues. V lost 5 bases and J lost 0, with 16 bases in between. The CDR3: CASSDDYRQTNTGELFF. DNA for the CDR3: TGTGCCAGCAGCGACGACTATCGGCAGACGAACACCGGGGAGCTGTTTTTT.

This rearrangement joins TRBV2 to TRBJ2-2, with 10 bases aligning to TRBD1. The CDR3 contains 16 residues. V was pared by 7 bases and J by 4 bases, with 9 bases of the junction left unmatched. CDR1 SNHLY and CDR2 FYNNEI come from the germline V gene. The CDR3 DNA reads TGTGCCAGCACCGATACGACAGGGGGCGGCACCGGGGAGCTGTTTTTT. This gives the protein CASTDTTGGGTGELFF. Drawing the rest from reference TRBV2 and TRBJ2-2, the complete variable domain is EPEVTQTPSHQVTQMGQEVILRCVPISNHLYFYWYRQILGQKVEFLVSFYNNEISEKSEIFDDQFSVERPDGSNFTLKIRSTKLEDSAMYFCASTDTTGGGTGELFFGEGSRLTVL.

J is TRBJ2-1 and V is TRBV4-3; TRBD1 matches 10 bases. V lost 0 bases to trimming and J lost 4 bases; unmatched junction nucleotides: 3. In germline, CDR1 is LGHNA, CDR2 YSLEER. The CDR3 runs 16 residues. The CDR3 protein is CASSQDGTGVYNEQFF. The CDR3 DNA reads TGCGCCAGCAGCCAAGACGGGACAGGGGTATACAATGAGCAGTTCTTC.

CDR3 DNA sequence: TGTGCCAGCAGCTTAGCCGCTACGGAGCAGTACTTC. This encodes CASSLAATEQYF. The rearrangement joins TRBV7-9 to TRBJ2-7; D uncertain. Trimming took 0 bases from V and 7 from J, leaving 7 bases between them. The CDR3 is 12 residues long. Germline V lookup: CDR1 SEHNR, CDR2 FQNEAQ (reference sequence).

This chain uses TRBV4-3 with TRBJ2-7; a possible D gene is TRBD2 (5 bases). There are 15 residues in the CDR3. Looked up from germline, CDR1 is LGHNA and CDR2 is YSLEER. The V gene lost 0 bases and the J gene lost 2 bases, with 11 bases spanning the gap. The CDR3 DNA is TGCGCCAGCAGCCAAGAAAGCGGCCCCCCCTACGAGCAGTACTTC. Its translation is CASSQESGPPYEQYF.